Sequencing of this T cell receptor beta chain was carried out in a study of vaccination effects on CD4 cells after COVID-19 (dated 2022 in TCRdb). About the study as a whole: Across the study, the median time from the second dose to post-vaccine sampling was 72 days (range 14 to 241). In both COVID-19 convalescent patients and infection-naive vaccine recipients, the study compared SARS-CoV-2 spike-specific CD4+ TCR repertoires from before mRNA vaccination with those from after it. A total of around eleven COVID-19 convalescent patients and several SARS-CoV-2-naive healthy vaccine recipients were included in the full study. Cultures from other donors in the study were sequenced using the Oncomine TCR Beta short-read assay on an Illumina iSeq 100. Study-wide findings and limitations: In healthy vaccine recipients, vaccine-induced clones were almost all SARS-CoV-2 mono-reactive, with only 1 of 255 cross-reactive with common cold coronaviruses. Marked clonal contraction was observed in both infection-induced and vaccine-induced clones at late post-vaccination timepoints, consistent with waning T cell responses. Only a small number of convalescent patients were included, and no early post-infection timepoints were available, which limited the study.

Notes on this clone: Its antigen remains undetermined. Per-base quality was not reported, and no clone a single base away is much larger than it.

In the ViraFEST assay, PBMC were stimulated with viral peptide pools, and antigen-specific CD4+ T cell clonotypes were then identified by expansion using TCR sequencing. After more than 9 days of culture, CD4+ T cells were isolated with the EasySep CD4+ T cell isolation kit. Two doses of either the BNT162b2 or the mRNA-1273 mRNA SARS-CoV-2 vaccine were administered to participants. The absence of prior SARS-CoV-2 infection in healthy vaccine recipients was confirmed by negative nucleocapsid antibodies before and after vaccination. Around 2 million PBMC per well were cultured in IMDM with about 5.4% human AB serum, 7.5 to 10 IU/ml IL-2 and gentamicin, plus 10 ug/ml peptides. Half of the culture medium was replaced with fresh IL-2-containing medium on days 3 and 7. Unless otherwise noted, each peptide stimulation condition was cultured in triplicate wells. Using Ficoll-Paque Plus gradient centrifugation, PBMC were separated from whole blood and then either used fresh or cryopreserved at -140C. The overlapping peptide pools covered the spike proteins of SARS-CoV-2 and of the common cold coronaviruses HCoV-NL63, HCoV-OC43 and HCoV-229E. Genomic DNA was extracted from cultured CD4+ T cells with the QIAamp micro DNA kit.

Libraries were built with the immunoSEQ multiplex PCR assay. DNA from the CD4+ T cells that had been cultured and isolated underwent TCR beta CDR3 sequencing. Turning to the authors' computational methods: Non-productive TCR sequences were removed, reads were trimmed to the CDR3 region, and CDR3s of at least 7 amino acids were retained. The MANAFEST web app was used to pick out antigen-specific clonotypes by comparing their expansion in peptide wells with that in reference cultures. For clones to be considered positive, expansion at FDR<0.05 versus reference and all other wells, an odds ratio above 5, and a frequency above 0.1% in two replicate wells were required. Cross-reactive clonotypes were defined as significantly expanded in SARS-CoV-2 spike wells and in at least one common cold coronavirus spike condition. CDR3 similarity was assessed by Levenshtein distance using the stringdist R package, and unrooted trees were constructed with ape in R 3.6.1. TCRdb's version of the immuneACCESS table is confined to in-frame rearrangements and falls short of the full clone set. An unresolved V gene accounts for under half of the shortfall where checked; the remainder is of unknown origin. V and J calls and clone size are as listed in that table; D and trimming were resolved from the DNA. The sample has under 35,000 clones on record, over 55% of them singletons. Of the sample, approximately 9.1% falls within the top ten clones.

V is reduced by 3 bases and J by 4 bases, leaving a spacing of 9 bases between them. Reading from cysteine to phenylalanine, the CDR3 counts 13 amino acids. The only DNA kept is the CDR3, 39 bases in frame from the first base. The germline V gene (reference sequence) specifies LNHDA as CDR1 and SQIVND as CDR2. The receptor was derived from a human donor who received a COVID-19 vaccine. This chain joins TRBV19 to TRBJ2-5; matching of 5 bases hints at TRBD1 as the D gene. Specimen: CD4+ T cells from PBMCs cultured with HCoV-NL63 spike peptides, collected after COVID-19 vaccination. According to the study, the label for this sample's cell subset or site signals: HCoV-NL63 spike overlapping peptide pool stimulation. The DNA is TGTGCCAGTAGTATGGGCAGGGCAGAGACCCAGTACTTC. Its protein reads: CASSMGRAETQYF.